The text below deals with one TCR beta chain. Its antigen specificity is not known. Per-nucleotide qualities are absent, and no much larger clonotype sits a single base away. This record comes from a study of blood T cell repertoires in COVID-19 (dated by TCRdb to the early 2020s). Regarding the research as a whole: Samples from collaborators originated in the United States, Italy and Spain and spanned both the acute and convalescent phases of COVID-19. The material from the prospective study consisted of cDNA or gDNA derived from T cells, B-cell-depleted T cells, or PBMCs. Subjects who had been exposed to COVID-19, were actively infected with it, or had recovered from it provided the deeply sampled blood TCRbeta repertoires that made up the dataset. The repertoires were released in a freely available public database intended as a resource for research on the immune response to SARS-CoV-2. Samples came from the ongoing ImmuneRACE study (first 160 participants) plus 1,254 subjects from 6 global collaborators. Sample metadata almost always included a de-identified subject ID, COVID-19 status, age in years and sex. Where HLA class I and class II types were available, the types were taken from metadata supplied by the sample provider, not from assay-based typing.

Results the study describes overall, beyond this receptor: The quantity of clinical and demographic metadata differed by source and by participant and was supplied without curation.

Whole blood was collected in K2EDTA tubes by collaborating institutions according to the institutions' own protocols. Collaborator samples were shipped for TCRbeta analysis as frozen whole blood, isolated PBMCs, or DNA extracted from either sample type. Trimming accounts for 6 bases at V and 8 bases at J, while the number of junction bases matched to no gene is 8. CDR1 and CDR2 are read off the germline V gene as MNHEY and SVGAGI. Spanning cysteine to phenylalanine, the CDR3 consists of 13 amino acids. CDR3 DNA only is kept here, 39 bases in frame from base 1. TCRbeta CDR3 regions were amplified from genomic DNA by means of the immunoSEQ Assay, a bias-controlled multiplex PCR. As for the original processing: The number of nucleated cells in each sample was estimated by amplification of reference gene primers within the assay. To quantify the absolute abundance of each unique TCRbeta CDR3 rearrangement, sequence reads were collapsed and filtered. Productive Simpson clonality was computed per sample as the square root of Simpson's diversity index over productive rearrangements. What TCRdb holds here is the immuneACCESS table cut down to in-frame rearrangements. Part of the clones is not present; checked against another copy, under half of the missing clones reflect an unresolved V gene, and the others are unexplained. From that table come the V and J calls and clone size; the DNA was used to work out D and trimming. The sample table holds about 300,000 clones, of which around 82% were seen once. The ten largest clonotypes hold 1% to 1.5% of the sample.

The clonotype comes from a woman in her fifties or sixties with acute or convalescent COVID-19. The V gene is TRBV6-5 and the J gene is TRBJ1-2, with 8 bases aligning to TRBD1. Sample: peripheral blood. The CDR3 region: CASRKGTGDGYTF. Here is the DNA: TGTGCCAGCAGGAAAGGGACAGGTGACGGCTACACCTTC.